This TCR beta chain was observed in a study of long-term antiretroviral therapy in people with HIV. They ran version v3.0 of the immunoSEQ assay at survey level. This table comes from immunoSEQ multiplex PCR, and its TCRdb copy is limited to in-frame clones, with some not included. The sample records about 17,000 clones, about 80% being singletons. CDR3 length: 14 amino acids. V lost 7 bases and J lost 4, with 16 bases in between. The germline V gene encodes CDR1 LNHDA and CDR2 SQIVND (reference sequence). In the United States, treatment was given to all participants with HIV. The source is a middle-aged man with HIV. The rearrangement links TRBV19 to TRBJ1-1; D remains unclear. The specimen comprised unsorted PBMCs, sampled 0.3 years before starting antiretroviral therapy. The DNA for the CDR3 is TGTGCCAGTAAAGGTGCGGGGATTGGCACTGAAGCTTTCTTT. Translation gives CASKGAGIGTEAFF. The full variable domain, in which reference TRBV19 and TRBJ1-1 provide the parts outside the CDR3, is DGGITQSPKYLFRKEGQNVTLSCEQNLNHDAMYWYRQDPGQGLRLIYYSQIVNDFQKGDIAEGYSVSREKKESFPLTVTSAQKNPTAFYLCASKGAGIGTEAFFGQGTRLTVV.